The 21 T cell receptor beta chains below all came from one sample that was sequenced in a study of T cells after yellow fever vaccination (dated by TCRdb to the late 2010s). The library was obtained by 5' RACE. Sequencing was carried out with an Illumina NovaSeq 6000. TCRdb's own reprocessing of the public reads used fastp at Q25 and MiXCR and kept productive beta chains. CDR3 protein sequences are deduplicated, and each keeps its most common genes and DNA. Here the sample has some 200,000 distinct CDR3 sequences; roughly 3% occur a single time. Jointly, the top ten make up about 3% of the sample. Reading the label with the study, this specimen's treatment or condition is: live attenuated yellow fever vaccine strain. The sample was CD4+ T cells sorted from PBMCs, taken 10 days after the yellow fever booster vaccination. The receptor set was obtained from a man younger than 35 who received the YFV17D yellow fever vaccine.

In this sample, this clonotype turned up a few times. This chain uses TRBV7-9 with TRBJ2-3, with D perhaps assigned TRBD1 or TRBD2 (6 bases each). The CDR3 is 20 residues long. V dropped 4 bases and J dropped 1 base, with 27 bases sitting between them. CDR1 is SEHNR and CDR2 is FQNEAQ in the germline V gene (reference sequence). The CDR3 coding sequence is TGTGCCAGCAGCTCCACCCCCCGAGGGGGGCCCTCTGAGGGCACAGATACGCAGTATTTT. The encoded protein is CASSSTPRGGPSEGTDTQYF.

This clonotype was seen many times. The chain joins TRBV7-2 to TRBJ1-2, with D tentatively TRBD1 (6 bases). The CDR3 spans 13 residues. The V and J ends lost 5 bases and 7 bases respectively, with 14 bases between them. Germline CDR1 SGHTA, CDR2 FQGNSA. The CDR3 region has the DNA TGTGCCAGCAGCCCTCGGGGGCGACGTGGCTACACCTTC. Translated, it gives CASSPRGRRGYTF. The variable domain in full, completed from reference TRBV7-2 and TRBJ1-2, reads GAGVSQSPSNKVTEKGKDVELRCDPISGHTALYWYRQSLGQGLEFLIYFQGNSAPDKSGLPSDRFSAERTGGSVSTLTIQRTQQEDSAVYLCASSPRGRRGYTFGSGTRLTVV.

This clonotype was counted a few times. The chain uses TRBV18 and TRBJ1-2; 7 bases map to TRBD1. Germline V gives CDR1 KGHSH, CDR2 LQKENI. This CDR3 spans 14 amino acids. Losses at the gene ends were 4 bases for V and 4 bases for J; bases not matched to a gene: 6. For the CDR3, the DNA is TGTGCCAGCTCACGTCTACAGGGGCCCTATGGCTACACCTTC. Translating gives CASSRLQGPYGYTF.

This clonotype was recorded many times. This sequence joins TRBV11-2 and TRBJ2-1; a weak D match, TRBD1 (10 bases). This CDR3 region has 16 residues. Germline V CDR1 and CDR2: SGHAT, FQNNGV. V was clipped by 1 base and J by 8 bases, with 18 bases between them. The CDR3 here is CASSLVAGDRGDEQFF. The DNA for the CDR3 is TGTGCCAGCAGCTTAGTAGCGGGGGACAGGGGCGATGAGCAGTTCTTC.

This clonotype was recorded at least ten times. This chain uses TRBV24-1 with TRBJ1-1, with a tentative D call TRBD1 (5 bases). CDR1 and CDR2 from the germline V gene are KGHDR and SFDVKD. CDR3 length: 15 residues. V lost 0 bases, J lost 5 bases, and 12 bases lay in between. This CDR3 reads CATSDLKGARTEAFF. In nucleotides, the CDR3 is TGTGCCACCAGTGATTTGAAAGGGGCGAGGACTGAAGCTTTCTTT.

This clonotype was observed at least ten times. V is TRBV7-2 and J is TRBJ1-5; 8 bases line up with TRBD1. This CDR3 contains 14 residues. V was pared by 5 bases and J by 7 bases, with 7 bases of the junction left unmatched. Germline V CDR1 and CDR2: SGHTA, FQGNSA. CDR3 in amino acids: CASSPRQGQQPQHF. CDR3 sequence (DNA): TGTGCCAGCAGCCCGCGACAGGGGCAACAGCCCCAGCATTTT. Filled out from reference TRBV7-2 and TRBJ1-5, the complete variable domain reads GAGVSQSPSNKVTEKGKDVELRCDPISGHTALYWYRQSLGQGLEFLIYFQGNSAPDKSGLPSDRFSAERTGGSVSTLTIQRTQQEDSAVYLCASSPRQGQQPQHFGDGTRLSIL.

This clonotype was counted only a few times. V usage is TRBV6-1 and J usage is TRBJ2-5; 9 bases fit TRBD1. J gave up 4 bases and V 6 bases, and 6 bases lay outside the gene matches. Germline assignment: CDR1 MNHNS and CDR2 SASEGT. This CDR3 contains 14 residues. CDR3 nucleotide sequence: TGTGCCAGCAGGGATACAGGGGGCGGAGAGACCCAGTACTTC. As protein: CASRDTGGGETQYF.

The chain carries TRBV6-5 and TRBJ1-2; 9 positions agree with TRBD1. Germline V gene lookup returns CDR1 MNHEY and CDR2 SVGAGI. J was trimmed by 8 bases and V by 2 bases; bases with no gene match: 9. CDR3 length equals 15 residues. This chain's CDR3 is CASSYRQQGARGYTF. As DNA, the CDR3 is TGTGCCAGCAGTTACCGCCAACAGGGGGCCCGCGGCTACACCTTC.

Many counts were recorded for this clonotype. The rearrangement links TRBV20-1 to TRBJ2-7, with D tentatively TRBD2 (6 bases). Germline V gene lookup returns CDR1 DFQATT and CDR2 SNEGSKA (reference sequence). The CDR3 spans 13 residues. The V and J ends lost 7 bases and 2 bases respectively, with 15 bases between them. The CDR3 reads CSVSGGTAYEQYF. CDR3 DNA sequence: TGCAGTGTCAGTGGGGGGACCGCCTACGAGCAGTACTTC.

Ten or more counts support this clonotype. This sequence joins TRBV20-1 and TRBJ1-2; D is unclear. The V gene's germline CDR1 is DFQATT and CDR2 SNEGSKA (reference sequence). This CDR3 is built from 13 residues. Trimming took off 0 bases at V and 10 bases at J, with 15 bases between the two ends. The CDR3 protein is CSARDPNVRSYTF. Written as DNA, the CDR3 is TGCAGTGCTAGAGATCCAAACGTCAGGTCCTACACCTTC.

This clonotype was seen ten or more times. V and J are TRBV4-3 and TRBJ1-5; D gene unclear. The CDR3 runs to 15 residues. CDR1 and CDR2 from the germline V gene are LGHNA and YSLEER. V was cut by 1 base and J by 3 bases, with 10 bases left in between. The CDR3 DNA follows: TGCGCCAGCAGCCAAGCATCGGGGTACAATCAGCCCCAGCATTTT. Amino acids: CASSQASGYNQPQHF.

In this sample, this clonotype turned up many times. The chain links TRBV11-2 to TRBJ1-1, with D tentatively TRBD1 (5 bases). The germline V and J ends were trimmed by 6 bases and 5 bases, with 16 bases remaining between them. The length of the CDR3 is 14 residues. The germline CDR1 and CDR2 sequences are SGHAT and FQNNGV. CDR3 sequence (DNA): TGTGCCAGCAGAAGTAGAGCCGGGGCAACTGAAGCTTTCTTT. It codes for CASRSRAGATEAFF.

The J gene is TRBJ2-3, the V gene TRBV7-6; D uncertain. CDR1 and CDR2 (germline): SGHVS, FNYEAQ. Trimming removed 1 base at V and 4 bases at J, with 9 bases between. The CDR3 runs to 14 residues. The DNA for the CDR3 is TGTGCCAGCAGCTTAGTCGGGTCTGCAGATACGCAGTATTTT. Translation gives CASSLVGSADTQYF.

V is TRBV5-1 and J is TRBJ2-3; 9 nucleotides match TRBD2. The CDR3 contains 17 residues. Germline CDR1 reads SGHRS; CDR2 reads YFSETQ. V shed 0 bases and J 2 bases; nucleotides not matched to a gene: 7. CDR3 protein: CASSLGAGGGATDTQYF. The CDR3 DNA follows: TGCGCCAGCAGCTTGGGTGCAGGCGGGGGGGCCACAGATACGCAGTATTTT.

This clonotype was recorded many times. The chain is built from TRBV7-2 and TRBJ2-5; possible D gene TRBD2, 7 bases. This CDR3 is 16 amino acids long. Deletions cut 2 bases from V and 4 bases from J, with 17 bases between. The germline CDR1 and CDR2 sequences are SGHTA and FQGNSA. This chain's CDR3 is CASSLNGGASAETQYF. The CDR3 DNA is TGTGCCAGCAGCTTAAATGGGGGGGCCTCCGCAGAGACCCAGTACTTC.

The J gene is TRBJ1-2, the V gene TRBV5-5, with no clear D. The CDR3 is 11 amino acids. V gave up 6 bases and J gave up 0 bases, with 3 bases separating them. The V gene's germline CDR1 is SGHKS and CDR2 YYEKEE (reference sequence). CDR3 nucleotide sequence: TGTGCCAGCAATACTAACTATGGCTACACCTTC. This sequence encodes CASNTNYGYTF.

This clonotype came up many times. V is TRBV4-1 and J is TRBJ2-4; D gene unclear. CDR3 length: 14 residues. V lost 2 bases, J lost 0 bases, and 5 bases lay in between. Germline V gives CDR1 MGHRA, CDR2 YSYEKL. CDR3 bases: TGCGCCAGCAGCCAACCCATAGCCAAAAACATTCAGTACTTC. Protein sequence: CASSQPIAKNIQYF.

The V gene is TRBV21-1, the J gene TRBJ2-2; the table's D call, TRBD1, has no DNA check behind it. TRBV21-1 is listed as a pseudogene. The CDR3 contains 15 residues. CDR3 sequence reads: CASSDGDRTSGELFF. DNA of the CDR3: TGTGCCAGCAGCGACGGGGACAGAACGAGCGGGGAGCTGTTTTTT.

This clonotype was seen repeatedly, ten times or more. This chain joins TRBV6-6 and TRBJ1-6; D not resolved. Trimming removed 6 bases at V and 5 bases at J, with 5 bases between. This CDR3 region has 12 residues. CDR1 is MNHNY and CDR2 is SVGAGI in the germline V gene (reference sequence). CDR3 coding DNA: TGTGCCAGCAGCCAGAATAATTCACCCCTCCACTTT. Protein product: CASSQNNSPLHF.

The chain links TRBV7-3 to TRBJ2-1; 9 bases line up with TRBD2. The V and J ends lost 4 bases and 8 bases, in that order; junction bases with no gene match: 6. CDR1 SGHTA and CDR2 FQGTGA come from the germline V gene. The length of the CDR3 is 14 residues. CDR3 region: CASSSRGGADEQFF. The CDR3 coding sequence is TGTGCCAGCAGCTCTCGCGGGGGGGCCGATGAGCAGTTCTTC.

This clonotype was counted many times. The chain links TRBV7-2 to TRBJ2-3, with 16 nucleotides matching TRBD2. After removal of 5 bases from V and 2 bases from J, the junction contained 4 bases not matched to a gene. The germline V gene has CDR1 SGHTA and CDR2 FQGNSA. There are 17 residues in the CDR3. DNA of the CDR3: TGTGCCAGCAGCCCGGGACTAGCGGGGGGGGACACAGATACGCAGTATTTT. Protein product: CASSPGLAGGDTDTQYF.